A selection of T cell receptor beta chains follows, all from one sample in a study of blood T cell repertoires in COVID-19. Data came from immunoSEQ multiplex PCR; TCRdb stores just in-frame clones and leaves some out. The sample carries 110,000 to 150,000 clones, about 89% recorded once. The sequenced material came from peripheral blood. All receptors derive from a man aged 55 to 70 with active or convalescent COVID-19. Both conserved end residues are part of each CDR3.

>15|TRBV2|TRBJ1-2
CASSPRTGEYYGYTF
>16|TRBV6-6|TRBJ2-1
CASSLPQWSSYNEQFF
>13|TRBV28|TRBJ1-1
CASSNDRGTEAFF
>14|TRBV7-3|TRBJ2-7
CASSLAGTPGEQYF
>14|TRBV24-1|TRBJ2-3
CATSDFPGADTQYF
>15|TRBV6-2/TRBV6-3|TRBJ2-2
CASSQEGAVPGELFF
>13|TRBV28|TRBJ2-1
CASSSKYGNEQFF
>16|TRBV13|TRBJ2-1
CASSPRLAGAQGEQFF
>16|TRBV7-3|TRBJ2-5
CASSLSPSGGRETQYF
>16|TRBV28|TRBJ1-6
CASSLRVGGSDSPLHF
>17|TRBV6-2/TRBV6-3|TRBJ2-5
CASSWIPGQGGEETQYF
>12|TRBV5-4|TRBJ2-5
CASSRQQETQYF
>13|TRBV29-1|TRBJ1-5
CSVEVERNQPQHF
>13|TRBV2|TRBJ1-1
CASIERMNTEAFF
>14|TRBV6-5|TRBJ1-5
CASTETPENQPQHF
>15|TRBV6-5|TRBJ1-4
CASRSGGAANEKLFF
>14|TRBV6-5|TRBJ1-5
CASTPDRARQPQHF
>13|TRBV30|TRBJ2-6
CAWTPSGANVLTF
>13|TRBV2|TRBJ1-3
CASSGEFGNTIYF
>13|TRBV27|TRBJ1-2
CASSLSGRYGYTF
>16|TRBV7-9|TRBJ1-2
CASSHSGTGPSGGYTF
>18|TRBV3-1/TRBV3-2|TRBJ2-5
CASSPPPDFGRAQETQYF
>14|TRBV27|TRBJ1-1
CASSLSPRGTEAFF
>12|TRBV3-1/TRBV3-2|TRBJ2-3
CASMGPTDTQYF
>15|TRBV7-6|TRBJ1-4
CASSLAQGGNEKLFF
>20|TRBV6-2/TRBV6-3|TRBJ1-3
CASSYSTGTGGYGSGNTIYF
>15|TRBV6-5|TRBJ1-5
CASSQGVDANQPQHF